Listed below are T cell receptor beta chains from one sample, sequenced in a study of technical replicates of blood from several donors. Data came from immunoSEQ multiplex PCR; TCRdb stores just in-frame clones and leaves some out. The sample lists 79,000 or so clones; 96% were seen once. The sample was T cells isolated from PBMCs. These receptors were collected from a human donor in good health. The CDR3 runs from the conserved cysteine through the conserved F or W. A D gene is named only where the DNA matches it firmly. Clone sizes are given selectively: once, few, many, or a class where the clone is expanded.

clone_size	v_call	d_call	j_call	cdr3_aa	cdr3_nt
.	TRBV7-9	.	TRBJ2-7	CASSLGTALYEQYF	TGTGCCAGCAGCTTAGGGACAGCCCTGTACGAGCAGTACTTC
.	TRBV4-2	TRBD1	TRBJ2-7	CASSQVTRGHGEQYF	TGTGCCAGCAGCCAAGTGACGAGGGGGCACGGGGAGCAGTACTTC
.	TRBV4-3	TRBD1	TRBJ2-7	CASSQVYGQGGHEQYF	TGCGCCAGCAGCCAAGTTTATGGACAGGGTGGGCACGAGCAGTACTTC
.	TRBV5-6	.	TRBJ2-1	CASSFRDRANEQFF	TGTGCCAGCAGCTTTCGAGACAGAGCCAATGAGCAGTTCTTC
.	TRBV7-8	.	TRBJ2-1	CASSLYRDEQFF	TGTGCCAGCAGCTTATATCGGGATGAGCAGTTCTTC
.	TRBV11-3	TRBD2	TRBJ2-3	CASSLGLASTDTQYF	TGTGCCAGCAGCTTGGGACTAGCAAGCACAGATACGCAGTATTTT
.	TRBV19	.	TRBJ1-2	CASSRGFNYGYTF	TGTGCCAGTAGTAGAGGTTTTAACTATGGCTACACCTTC
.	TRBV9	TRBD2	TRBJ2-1	CASSVVPSGRGNEQFF	TGTGCCAGCAGCGTAGTTCCTAGCGGGAGAGGGAATGAGCAGTTCTTC
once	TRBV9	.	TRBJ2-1	CASSTGGGYNEQFF	TGTGCCAGCAGCACAGGGGGGGGATACAATGAGCAGTTCTTC
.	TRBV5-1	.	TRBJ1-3	CASSLADTTSGNTIYF	TGCGCCAGCAGCTTGGCGGACACTACCTCTGGAAACACCATATATTTT
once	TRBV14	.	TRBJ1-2	CASSHEGRGRYYGYTF	TGTGCCAGCAGCCACGAGGGCCGAGGGAGATACTATGGCTACACCTTC
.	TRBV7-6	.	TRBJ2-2	CAVTSAGTNTGELFF	TGTGCCGTCACCTCGGCAGGGACAAACACCGGGGAGCTGTTTTTT
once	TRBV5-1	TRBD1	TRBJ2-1	CASSGTGTGGYNEQFF	TGCGCCAGCAGCGGAACCGGGACAGGGGGCTACAATGAGCAGTTCTTC
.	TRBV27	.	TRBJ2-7	CASGPQGHTYEQYF	TGTGCCAGCGGACCGCAGGGGCATACCTACGAGCAGTACTTC
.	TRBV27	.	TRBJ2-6	CASSPDRDTSGANVLTF	TGTGCCAGCAGTCCCGACCGGGACACCTCTGGGGCCAACGTCCTGACTTTC
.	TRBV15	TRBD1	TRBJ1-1	CATSASHSQGGTEAFF	TGTGCCACCAGCGCCTCACACTCTCAGGGGGGAACTGAAGCTTTCTTT
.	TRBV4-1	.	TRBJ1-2	CASSQGRLDGYTF	TGCGCCAGCAGCCAAGGAAGACTGGATGGCTACACCTTC
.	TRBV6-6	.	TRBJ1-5	CASSIQGDQPQHF	TGTGCCAGCAGTATCCAGGGTGATCAGCCCCAGCATTTT
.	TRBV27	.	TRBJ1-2	CASSLLGAKYGYTF	TGTGCCAGCAGTTTACTGGGGGCTAAGTATGGCTACACCTTC
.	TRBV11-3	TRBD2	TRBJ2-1	CASSTTGGPQFF	TGTGCCAGCAGTACTACGGGAGGGCCTCAGTTCTTC
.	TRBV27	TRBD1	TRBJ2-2	CATGQGNTGELFF	TGTGCGACGGGACAGGGAAACACCGGGGAGCTGTTTTTT
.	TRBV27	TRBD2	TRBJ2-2	CASSLKRGAGELFF	TGTGCCAGCAGTTTGAAGCGGGGCGCCGGGGAGCTGTTTTTT
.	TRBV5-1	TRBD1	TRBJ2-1	CASSLRTGGRVPSNEQFF	TGCGCCAGCAGCTTACGGACAGGGGGCAGAGTCCCCTCCAATGAGCAGTTCTTC
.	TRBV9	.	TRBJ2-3	CASSVAGGEITDTQYF	TGTGCCAGCAGCGTAGCGGGCGGGGAAATCACAGATACGCAGTATTTT
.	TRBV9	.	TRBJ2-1	CASSVGVQEQFF	TGTGCCAGCAGCGTAGGTGTCCAGGAGCAGTTCTTC
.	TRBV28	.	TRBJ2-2	CASSSGTTNTGELFF	TGTGCCAGCAGCTCCGGGACAACAAACACCGGGGAGCTGTTTTTT
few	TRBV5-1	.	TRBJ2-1	CASSLQGSPYNEQFF	TGCGCCAGCAGCTTGCAGGGATCCCCCTACAATGAGCAGTTCTTC
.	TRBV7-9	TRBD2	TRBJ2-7	CASSLALLAGESRNQYF	TGTGCCAGCAGCTTAGCGCTGCTAGCGGGAGAGTCTAGAAACCAGTACTTC
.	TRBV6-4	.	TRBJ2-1	CASSEGQNYNEQFF	TGTGCCAGCAGTGAGGGGCAGAATTACAATGAGCAGTTCTTC
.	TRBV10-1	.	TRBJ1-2	CASSPGPGGGYTF	TGCGCCAGCAGCCCGGGACCTGGGGGGGGCTACACCTTC
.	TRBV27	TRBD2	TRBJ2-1	CASSALAGEGYNEQFF	TGTGCCAGCAGCGCCCTAGCGGGAGAAGGCTACAATGAGCAGTTCTTC
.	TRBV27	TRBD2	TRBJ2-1	CASSLSASGRNEQFF	TGTGCCAGCAGTTTATCAGCTAGCGGGAGGAATGAGCAGTTCTTC
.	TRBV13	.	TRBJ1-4	CASSLARGFEKLFF	TGTGCCAGCAGCTTGGCGAGGGGGTTTGAAAAACTGTTTTTT
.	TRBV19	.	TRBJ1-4	CASTEGLTPLVEKLFF	TGTGCCAGTACCGAGGGACTCACACCGCTGGTTGAAAAACTGTTTTTT
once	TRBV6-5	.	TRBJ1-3	CASSNGQDTIYF	TGTGCCAGCAGTAATGGGCAGGACACCATATATTTT
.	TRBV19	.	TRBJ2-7	CASSLQGRHEQYF	TGTGCCAGTAGCCTTCAGGGTCGACACGAGCAGTACTTC
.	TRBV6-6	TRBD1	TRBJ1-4	CASTPDRNEKLFF	TGTGCCAGCACCCCGGACAGGAATGAAAAACTGTTTTTT
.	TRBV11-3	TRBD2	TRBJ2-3	CASSLTSGSTDTQYF	TGTGCCAGCAGCTTAACTAGCGGGAGCACAGATACGCAGTATTTT
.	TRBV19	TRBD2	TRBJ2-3	CASASAGGDTDTQYF	TGTGCCTCCGCCTCAGCGGGGGGAGACACAGATACGCAGTATTTT
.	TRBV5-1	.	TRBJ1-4	CASSLSQAGILFF	TGCGCCAGCAGCTTGTCTCAAGCGGGAATACTGTTTTTT
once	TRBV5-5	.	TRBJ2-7	CASSLNREQYF	TGTGCCAGCAGCTTAAATCGCGAGCAGTACTTC
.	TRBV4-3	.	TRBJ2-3	CASSQYQGRVTDTQYF	TGCGCCAGCAGCCAATACCAGGGTCGGGTCACAGATACGCAGTATTTT
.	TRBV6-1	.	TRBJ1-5	CASTETGIQPQHF	TGTGCCAGCACTGAGACTGGTATTCAGCCCCAGCATTTT
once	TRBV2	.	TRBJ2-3	CASSGREKPDTQYF	TGTGCCAGCAGTGGTCGGGAGAAGCCAGATACGCAGTATTTT
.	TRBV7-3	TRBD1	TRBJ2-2	CASSTNPWTGEGGELFF	TGTGCCAGCAGCACAAACCCTTGGACAGGGGAAGGCGGGGAGCTGTTTTTT
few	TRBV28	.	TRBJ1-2	CASSLSFGSYGYTF	TGTGCCAGCAGTTTATCCTTCGGTAGCTATGGCTACACCTTC
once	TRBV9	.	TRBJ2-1	CASSVGGSYNEQFF	TGTGCCAGCAGCGTAGGGGGCAGCTACAATGAGCAGTTCTTC